The clone carrying this TCR beta chain has a single count. The sample belongs to a study of blood T cell repertoires in COVID-19. The overall study: The analysed material was cDNA or gDNA that came from T cells, B-cell-depleted T cells, or PBMCs.

Per the original data handling: Estimates of nucleated cell counts were drawn from the amplification of reference gene primers. Clones were read by immunoSEQ multiplex PCR, and TCRdb kept only the in-frame ones, dropping some. Clone size and the V and J calls come from that table; the DNA yielded D and trimming. In the table there are some 260,000 clones, roughly 90% of which are singletons. The length of the CDR3 is 13 residues. Trimming stripped 0 bases from V and 4 bases from J, with 3 bases between. Germline V lookup: CDR1 LGHNA, CDR2 YSLEER. The sequence came from a woman aged 40 to 50 who had recovered from COVID-19. What was sequenced was peripheral blood. This rearrangement joins TRBV4-3 to TRBJ2-2; D gene uncertain. In DNA form, the CDR3 reads TGCGCCAGCAGCCAAGATATCACCGGGGAGCTGTTTTTT. Its protein is CASSQDITGELFF.